These 10 T cell receptor beta chains came from one sample sequenced in a study of T cell responses to AZD1222 COVID-19 vaccine. Only in-frame clones appear in the TCRdb table, and some are missing; sequencing was by immunoSEQ multiplex PCR. The table shows around 94,000 clones, with less than 85% occurring only once. Sequenced here: peripheral blood, sampled 28 days after the second AZD1222 dose. These receptors were obtained from an adult who received the AZD1222 COVID-19 vaccine.

This rearrangement joins TRBV5-1 to TRBJ2-1; tentatively, D is TRBD2 (5 bases). Trimming pared 5 bases from V and 5 bases from J, leaving 14 bases between. The CDR3 consists of 14 residues. CDR1 and CDR2 from the germline V gene are SGHRS and YFSETQ. CDR3 nucleotides: TGCGCCAGCAGTCTCCGCGGGTCGAACAATGAGCAGTTCTTC. This encodes CASSLRGSNNEQFF.

This clone was counted a single time. V gene TRBV6-6 combines with J gene TRBJ2-7, with D perhaps TRBD2 (5 bases). This CDR3 is built from 14 residues. Trimming took off 6 bases at V and 2 bases at J, with 14 bases between the two ends. Germline V lookup: CDR1 MNHNY, CDR2 SVGAGI (reference sequence). The CDR3 nucleotides read TGTGCCAGCAGGGACTCGCGAAACGCCTACGAGCAGTACTTC. Its translation is CASRDSRNAYEQYF.

The chain recombines TRBV7-2 with TRBJ2-2, with a weak D call TRBD1 (6 bases). V was clipped by 5 bases and J by 1 base, with 11 bases between them. The CDR3 totals 15 residues. The germline gives CDR1 SGHTA, CDR2 FQGNSA. The CDR3: CASSPTQGNTGELFF. Here the CDR3 DNA reads TGTGCCAGCAGCCCCACACAGGGGAACACCGGGGAGCTGTTTTTT.

The chain recombines TRBV7-3 with TRBJ2-5; D is undetermined. The CDR3 contains 13 residues. Germline V gene sequence: CDR1 SGHTA, CDR2 FQGTGA. Trimming took off 2 bases at V and 2 bases at J, with 6 bases between the two ends. The CDR3 sequence: CASSLVPQETQYF. DNA for the CDR3: TGTGCCAGCAGCTTAGTCCCTCAAGAGACCCAGTACTTC.

J is TRBJ2-1 and V is TRBV6-5; possibly TRBD2 for D (6 bases). CDR1 and CDR2 from the germline V gene are MNHEY and SVGAGI. The CDR3 extends over 16 amino acids. The V gene lost 0 bases and the J gene lost 3 bases, with 12 bases spanning the gap. The CDR3: CASSYSPSGFYNEQFF. CDR3 bases: TGTGCCAGCAGTTACTCCCCCAGCGGGTTCTACAATGAGCAGTTCTTC.

A few counts support this clone. The rearrangement uses TRBV11-2 and TRBJ2-7; the D is unclear. The germline V gene encodes CDR1 SGHAT and CDR2 FQNNGV. This CDR3 region has 14 residues. V was trimmed by 1 base and J by 3 bases, leaving 10 bases between them. The DNA of the CDR3 is TGTGCCAGCAGCTTAGGTTGGACCAACTACGAGCAGTACTTC. It is translated as CASSLGWTNYEQYF.

V is TRBV5-1 and J is TRBJ2-1; D is perhaps TRBD2 (5 bases). There are 14 residues in the CDR3. Trimming cost V 4 bases and J 10 bases, with 18 bases left between them. Germline CDR1 SGHRS, CDR2 YFSETQ. CDR3 DNA sequence: TGCGCCAGCAGCCCAAAAGGGCCGGGGTACGAGCAGTTCTTC. It codes for CASSPKGPGYEQFF.

CDR3 DNA: TGTGCCAGCAGCCAACTAGCGGGAACGAGGGACTACGAGCAGTACTTC. It encodes CASSQLAGTRDYEQYF. The gene calls are TRBV14 and TRBJ2-7, with 9 nucleotides matching TRBD2. The CDR3 loop spans 16 amino acids. The germline CDR1 and CDR2 sequences are SGHDN and FVKESK. V lost 2 bases to trimming and J lost 3 bases; unmatched junction nucleotides: 8.

The chain has TRBV29-1 and TRBJ2-3; a weak D match, TRBD1 (6 bases). V was shortened by 7 bases and J by 2 bases, with 10 bases between the two germline ends. Germline lookup yields CDR1 SQVTM and CDR2 ANQGSEA. This CDR3 contains 12 residues. CDR3 sequence: CSAGQHTDTQYF. For the CDR3, the DNA is TGCAGCGCGGGACAACACACAGATACGCAGTATTTT.

This clone was observed a few times. The chain joins TRBV28 to TRBJ1-4; D is possibly TRBD1 (5 bases). The length of the CDR3 is 17 residues. The V end was cut by 2 bases, the J end by 8 bases, with 21 bases between. Per the germline V gene, CDR1 is MDHEN and CDR2 is SYDVKM. The CDR3 DNA reads as TGTGCCAGCAGTTTAAGATATGGGGGTAGGAGAACGGAAAAACTGTTTTTT. It specifies CASSLRYGGRRTEKLFF.